Below, 19 T cell receptor beta chains from the same sample are listed, as sequenced in a study of blood T cell repertoires in COVID-19. Libraries were prepared by immunoSEQ multiplex PCR; TCRdb keeps only in-frame clonotypes and omits some of them. The data show 130,000 or so clones, approximately 88% seen once. Sequencing was performed on peripheral blood. Every receptor here comes from a man aged 65 to 85 with active COVID-19.

There are a few counts of this clone. The chain couples TRBV7-2 to TRBJ2-5, with 9 nucleotides matching TRBD1. The CDR3 runs 16 residues. CDR1 and CDR2 from the germline V gene are SGHTA and FQGNSA. The V and J ends lost 5 bases and 5 bases, in that order; junction bases with no gene match: 12. The CDR3 is CASSPGQGRLGETQYF. In DNA, the CDR3 is TGTGCCAGCAGCCCCGGACAGGGGAGGCTTGGGGAGACCCAGTACTTC.

In nucleotides, the CDR3 is TGTGCCAGCAAACTGGACAGGGGGCCTGGAAACACCATATATTTT. It encodes CASKLDRGPGNTIYF. The rearrangement links TRBV27 to TRBJ1-3; 11 bases are a match to TRBD1. The CDR3 has 15 amino acids. Germline V gene data show CDR1 as MNHEY and CDR2 as SMNVEV (reference sequence). V dropped 7 bases and J dropped 2; count of bases not matched to a gene: 4.

The chain carries TRBV11-1 and TRBJ2-7; 7 bases fit TRBD1. The CDR3 spans 13 residues. Germline V gives CDR1 SGHAT, CDR2 FQDESV (reference sequence). V was pared by 5 bases and J by 2 bases, with 3 bases of the junction left unmatched. The CDR3 sequence: CASSQGTAYEQYF. CDR3 in DNA: TGTGCCAGCAGCCAAGGGACAGCCTACGAGCAGTACTTC.

The V gene is TRBV5-4, the J gene TRBJ2-7, with TRBD1 matching 7 bases. Looked up from germline, CDR1 is SGHNT and CDR2 is YYREEE (reference sequence). The CDR3 covers 13 residues. The V gene end was trimmed by 3 bases and the J gene end by 5 bases; junction bases not matched to a gene: 5. The CDR3 nucleotides read TGTGCCAGCAGCTCCGGACAGGAAAACGAGCAGTACTTC. It encodes CASSSGQENEQYF. Complete variable domain (other parts from reference TRBV5-4 and TRBJ2-7): ETGVTQSPTHLIKTRGQQVTLRCSSQSGHNTVSWYQQALGQGPQFIFQYYREEENGRGNFPPRFSGLQFPNYSSELNVNALELDDSALYLCASSSGQENEQYFGPGTRLTVT.

The chain is built from TRBV18 and TRBJ2-7; TRBD2 matches at 7 bases. Trimming took 5 bases from V and 9 from J; bases not matched to a gene: 7. The CDR3 runs 12 residues. Germline V gives CDR1 KGHSH, CDR2 LQKENI. The chain's CDR3 is CASSAGLDRQYF. CDR3 bases: TGTGCCAGCTCAGCCGGACTAGATCGGCAGTACTTC.

The chain has TRBV19 and TRBJ2-7; 7 bases map to TRBD2. J gave up 5 bases and V 6 bases, and 7 bases lay outside the gene matches. This CDR3 region has 13 residues. The germline gives CDR1 LNHDA, CDR2 SQIVND (reference sequence). The CDR3 DNA reads TGTGCCAGTAGCGGACGGGGGGATCACGAGCAGTACTTC. This translates into CASSGRGDHEQYF.

The V call is TRBV5-5, the J call TRBJ1-1; TRBD1 agrees at 8 bases. The CDR3 spans 13 residues. Germline V gene data show CDR1 as SGHKS and CDR2 as YYEKEE (reference sequence). Trimming at V came to 2 bases and at J to 8 bases, leaving 5 bases not matched to a gene. The CDR3 protein is CASSFGQGREAFF. The CDR3, as DNA: TGTGCCAGCAGCTTCGGACAGGGTCGCGAAGCTTTCTTT.

This chain links TRBV24-1 with TRBJ2-2; possible D gene TRBD1, 6 bases. This CDR3 has 15 residues. Germline V gives CDR1 KGHDR, CDR2 SFDVKD. The V and J ends lost 7 bases and 6 bases respectively, with 17 bases between them. Here the CDR3 DNA reads TGTGCCACCAGCAATGAGGGGGAGTGGGCCGGGGAGCTGTTTTTT. This translates into CATSNEGEWAGELFF.

The chain combines TRBV6-4 with TRBJ1-1; the D is unclear. The CDR3 extends over 15 amino acids. V was trimmed by 6 bases and J by 2 bases, leaving 16 bases between them. Germline V lookup: CDR1 MRHNA, CDR2 SNTAGT. Written as DNA, the CDR3 is TGTGCCAGCAGCGCGGACTCCGGAGGTAACACTGAAGCTTTCTTT. This translates into CASSADSGGNTEAFF.

The V gene is TRBV27, the J gene TRBJ2-1; TRBD2 agrees at 7 bases. With 8 bases clipped from V and 7 bases from J, the junction kept 11 bases outside the gene matches. The CDR3 length is 14 residues. Germline assignment: CDR1 MNHEY and CDR2 SMNVEV (reference sequence). In nucleotides, the CDR3 is TGTGCCAGCGGTCCCGGCGGGAGTAGGAATGAGCAGTTCTTC. Protein sequence: CASGPGGSRNEQFF.

The gene calls are TRBV6-5 and TRBJ2-2; possible D gene TRBD1, 6 bases. The germline V gene has CDR1 MNHEY and CDR2 SVGAGI. The CDR3 has 15 amino acids. Trimming removed 3 bases at V and 0 bases at J, with 8 bases between. This CDR3 is CASSYRQANTGELFF. The CDR3 DNA reads as TGTGCCAGCAGTTATAGACAGGCGAACACCGGGGAGCTGTTTTTT.

The CDR3 loop is CATKDTLSYEQYF. The CDR3 coding sequence is TGTGCCACCAAAGACACTCTCTCCTACGAGCAGTACTTC. This chain joins TRBV28 and TRBJ2-7; D is undetermined. The CDR3 is made up of 13 amino acids. Trimming took off 10 bases at V and 0 bases at J, with 13 bases between the two ends. The germline V gene encodes CDR1 MDHEN and CDR2 SYDVKM.

This clone was recorded once. The chain combines TRBV28 with TRBJ1-2, with 7 bases identical to TRBD1. The CDR3 has 15 amino acids. Germline-derived CDR1 and CDR2 are MDHEN and SYDVKM. Losses at the gene ends were 4 bases for V and 2 bases for J; bases not matched to a gene: 7. The CDR3 sequence is CASSSTGDPNYGYTF. CDR3 coding DNA: TGTGCCAGCAGTTCAACAGGGGACCCAAACTATGGCTACACCTTC.

The table lists this clone with a few counts. This chain connects TRBV10-3 to TRBJ1-2, with a possible D match to TRBD1 (5 bases). The V end was cut by 2 bases, the J end by 4 bases, with 29 bases between. Germline V gene sequence: CDR1 ENHRY, CDR2 SYGVKD. This CDR3 has 20 amino acids. The CDR3 coding sequence is TGTGCCATCAGTGAGAAGATCTCGGGCACAGGATCCGTCCCCGCCTATGGCTACACCTTC. Residues: CAISEKISGTGSVPAYGYTF.

This rearrangement joins TRBV28 to TRBJ2-3; 7 nucleotides match TRBD2. Germline V lookup: CDR1 MDHEN, CDR2 SYDVKM. The CDR3 consists of 14 residues. Trimming removed 2 bases from V and 2 bases from J; junction bases left unmatched: 1. CDR3 residues: CASSLSGITDTQYF. The CDR3 region has the DNA TGTGCCAGCAGTTTAAGCGGGATCACAGATACGCAGTATTTT.

The genes are TRBV25-1 and TRBJ2-1; D is possibly TRBD2 (5 bases). The length of the CDR3 is 18 residues. Trimming removed 4 bases at V and 6 bases at J, with 25 bases between. Germline CDR1 MGHDK, CDR2 SYGVNS. The CDR3 loop reads CASSAQRMSLVRGNEQFF. In DNA, the CDR3 is TGTGCCAGCAGTGCCCAGAGAATGTCACTAGTTCGCGGCAATGAGCAGTTCTTC.

V and J are TRBV15 and TRBJ1-2; D uncertain. The V end was cut by 0 bases, the J end by 8 bases, with 13 bases between. The CDR3 is 14 amino acids. CDR1 and CDR2 from the germline V gene are LNHNV and YYDKDF (reference sequence). CDR3 loop: CATSRDSTGVGYTF. CDR3 in DNA: TGTGCCACCAGCAGAGACTCGACGGGAGTAGGCTACACCTTC. Full variable domain (remainder filled in from reference TRBV15 and TRBJ1-2): DAMVIQNPRYQVTQFGKPVTLSCSQTLNHNVMYWYQQKSSQAPKLLFHYYDKDFNNEADTPDNFQSRRPNTSFCFLDIRSPGLGDTAMYLCATSRDSTGVGYTFGSGTRLTVV.

V gene TRBV5-4 combines with J gene TRBJ2-7; the D is unclear. The V and J ends lost 0 bases and 0 bases respectively, with 13 bases between them. CDR1 is SGHNT and CDR2 is YYREEE in the germline V gene (reference sequence). This CDR3 is built from 16 residues. The CDR3: CASSLAGGASSYEQYF. The CDR3 nucleotides are TGTGCCAGCAGCTTGGCCGGCGGTGCAAGCTCCTACGAGCAGTACTTC. Full variable domain (missing parts from reference TRBV5-4 and TRBJ2-7): ETGVTQSPTHLIKTRGQQVTLRCSSQSGHNTVSWYQQALGQGPQFIFQYYREEENGRGNFPPRFSGLQFPNYSSELNVNALELDDSALYLCASSLAGGASSYEQYFGPGTRLTVT.

This rearrangement joins TRBV7-3 to TRBJ2-5; 8 bases map to TRBD2. The V segment lost 5 bases and the J segment 3 bases; nucleotides outside the gene matches: 5. This CDR3 has 14 residues. The germline V gene encodes CDR1 SGHTA and CDR2 FQGTGA. The DNA of the CDR3 is TGTGCCAGCAGCCCCGGGGGGGTGGAAGAGACCCAGTACTTC. Residues: CASSPGGVEETQYF.